The subject of this entry is one TCR beta chain. Its target is unknown. These data belong to a study of cytomegalovirus exposure and HLA in healthy donors. Across the whole study: Most donors, roughly 82% of a few hundred genotyped, fell in the Caucasian-associated ancestry cluster.

The length of the CDR3 is 16 residues. Per the germline V gene, CDR1 is LNHDA and CDR2 is SQIVND (reference sequence). The J segment lost 4 bases and the V segment lost 1 base, leaving 6 bases of the junction unmatched. Primers included in the PCR were 60 Vbeta and 13 Jbeta primers. Sequencing used immunoSEQ multiplex PCR; TCRdb keeps in-frame clones, though not all of them. The table lists about 120,000 clones, under 90% of them singletons. Notes on the study in general: In a later analysis, common viral pathogens appeared linked to several of the most significant clusters. Association of a missense DCLRE1C variant with TCR beta V- and J-gene trimming was reported in a later analysis.

At the time of sampling, donors were nominally healthy, though unrecorded immune exposures were likely. The clonotype originates from a woman in her thirties or forties in good health and CMV-seronegative. Material: PBMCs. This chain joins TRBV19 and TRBJ2-1; 8 nucleotides match TRBD2. Written as DNA, the CDR3 is TGTGCCAGTAGTATAGCGGCTAGCGGGTTATACAATGAGCAGTTCTTC. Its protein product is CASSIAASGLYNEQFF.